This T cell receptor beta chain was captured in a study of radiation and T cells in renal cell carcinoma. Sequenced by immunoSEQ multiplex PCR; TCRdb stores in-frame clones only, minus some. The table shows 70,000 to 100,000 clones, with over 75% occurring only once. Time point specified: baseline pretreatment blood. The treatment denotes: 15 Gy SBRT to primary tumor, nephrectomy 4 weeks later. V lost 4 bases and J lost 3, with 10 bases in between. The CDR3 covers 13 residues. The germline gives CDR1 SGHRS, CDR2 YFSETQ. The TCR was taken from a man aged 60 to 75 with renal cell carcinoma. V and J are TRBV5-1 and TRBJ1-1; no definite D call. Specimen: blood, collected from a patient whose treatment included radiotherapy and nephrectomy. The CDR3 is CASSIYWDTEAFF. The CDR3 DNA is TGCGCCAGCAGCATTTATTGGGACACTGAAGCTTTCTTT.